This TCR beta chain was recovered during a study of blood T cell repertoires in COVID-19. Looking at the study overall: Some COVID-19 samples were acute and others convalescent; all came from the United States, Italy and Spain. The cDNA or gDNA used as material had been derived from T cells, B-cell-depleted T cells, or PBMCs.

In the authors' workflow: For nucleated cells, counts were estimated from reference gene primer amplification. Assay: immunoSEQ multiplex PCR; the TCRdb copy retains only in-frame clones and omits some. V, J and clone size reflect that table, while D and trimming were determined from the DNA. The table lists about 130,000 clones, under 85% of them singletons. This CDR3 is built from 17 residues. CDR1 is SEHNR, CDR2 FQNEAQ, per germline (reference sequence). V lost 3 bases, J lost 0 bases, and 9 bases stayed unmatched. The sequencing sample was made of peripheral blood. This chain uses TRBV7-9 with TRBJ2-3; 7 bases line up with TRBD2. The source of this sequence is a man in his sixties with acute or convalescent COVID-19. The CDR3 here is CASSLGVRGLSTDTQYF. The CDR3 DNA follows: TGTGCCAGCAGCTTGGGCGTCCGGGGACTAAGCACAGATACGCAGTATTTT.